This T cell receptor beta chain was identified in a study of T-cell memory formation after mild COVID-19. This clonotype was seen repeatedly, ten times or more. TCRdb reanalysed the 5' RACE reads using MiXCR and keeps one entry per CDR3 protein. The sample includes 100,000 to 150,000 distinct CDR3 sequences, about 6% of them seen just once. This receptor was identified in an adult woman who had mild COVID-19 (a few samples of this study predate the infection). Cell type and time point are not known. Material: PBMCs or a T cell subset sorted from them (not recorded which).

This CDR3 reads CASSFRLAGPYEQYF. The CDR3 DNA follows: TGTGCCAGCAGTTTTCGTCTAGCGGGACCCTACGAGCAGTACTTC. This chain uses TRBV12-3 or TRBV12-4 with TRBJ2-7; 9 bases agree with TRBD2. J gave up 2 bases and V 3 bases, and 5 bases lay outside the gene matches. The CDR3 runs to 15 residues.